The next 13 T cell receptor beta chains were all read from a single sample in a study of OX40 agonist ivuxolimab in advanced cancers. Generated by immunoSEQ multiplex PCR, the TCRdb table keeps only in-frame clones and is missing some. The sample lists some 8,900 clones; just under 70% were seen once. Sequencing was performed on CD4+ or CD8+ T cells sorted from blood, taken in a trial of the OX40 agonist ivuxolimab. These TCRs come from an adult with an advanced solid tumor such as melanoma, head and neck, liver or kidney cancer.

This clone occurred many times. The rearrangement joins TRBV5-8 to TRBJ2-7; no firm D call. Trimming stripped 1 base from V and 1 base from J, with 6 bases between. The length of the CDR3 is 13 residues. Germline values: CDR1 SGHTS, CDR2 YDEGEE. CDR3 amino acids: CASSLKGSYEQYF. CDR3 sequence (DNA): TGTGCCAGCAGCTTGAAAGGGTCCTACGAGCAGTACTTC.

V is TRBV5-4 and J is TRBJ2-3, with D tentatively TRBD1 or TRBD2 (5 bases each). Germline V CDR1 and CDR2: SGHNT, YYREEE (reference sequence). The CDR3 covers 14 residues. Trimming took 7 bases from V and 5 from J, leaving 17 bases between them. The CDR3 is CASGAWAGGDTQYF. The DNA of the CDR3 is TGTGCCAGCGGTGCTTGGGCTGGGGGAGATACGCAGTATTTT.

The chain combines TRBV7-3 with TRBJ2-1; 8 nucleotides align to TRBD1. The CDR3 spans 15 residues. Germline loops: CDR1 SGHTA, CDR2 FQGTGA. V gave up 2 bases and J gave up 8 bases; unmatched junction bases: 8. The DNA of the CDR3 is TGTGCCAGCAGCTTAGGGGCAGGGGGCAGGTATGAGCAGTTCTTC. Translation gives CASSLGAGGRYEQFF.

J is TRBJ1-5 and V is TRBV19; D might be TRBD1 (6 bases). Deletions cut 3 bases from V and 3 bases from J, with 12 bases between. Germline-derived CDR1 and CDR2 are LNHDA and SQIVND (reference sequence). The CDR3 extends over 15 amino acids. CDR3 amino acids: CASSIGGAYNQPQHF. DNA of the CDR3: TGTGCCAGTAGTATCGGGGGGGCTTACAATCAGCCCCAGCATTTT.

This clone was counted a few times. The chain uses TRBV5-1 and TRBJ2-1; no clear D. The CDR3 contains 14 residues. Per the germline V gene, CDR1 is SGHRS and CDR2 is YFSETQ. V dropped 0 bases and J dropped 3 bases, with 7 bases sitting between them. For the CDR3, the DNA is TGCGCCAGCAGCTTGGCTCCCAGCTACAATGAGCAGTTCTTC. It is translated as CASSLAPSYNEQFF. Supplemented by reference TRBV5-1 and TRBJ2-1, the full variable domain reads KAGVTQTPRYLIKTRGQQVTLSCSPISGHRSVSWYQQTPGQGLQFLFEYFSETQRNKGNFPGRFSGRQFSNSRSEMNVSTLELGDSALYLCASSLAPSYNEQFFGPGTRLTVL.

The chain employs TRBV19 and TRBJ1-1; 8 bases align to TRBD1. Trimming at V came to 1 base and at J to 5 bases, leaving 3 bases not matched to a gene. Germline CDR1 LNHDA, CDR2 SQIVND (reference sequence). The CDR3 is 14 amino acids. The CDR3: CASSIGQGRTEAFF. For the CDR3, the DNA is TGTGCCAGTAGTATAGGACAGGGGAGGACTGAAGCTTTCTTT.

This chain links TRBV6-5 with TRBJ2-3; 7 bases fit TRBD2. The CDR3 has 14 amino acids. Per the germline V gene, CDR1 is MNHEY and CDR2 is SVGAGI. Trimming at V came to 6 bases and at J to 4 bases, leaving 7 bases not matched to a gene. The CDR3: CASSPGRAADTQYF. The CDR3 DNA is TGTGCCAGCAGCCCGGGGAGGGCCGCAGATACGCAGTATTTT.

This sequence joins TRBV29-1 and TRBJ2-1, with D hard to call. In germline, CDR1 is SQVTM, CDR2 ANQGSEA. V lost 1 base and J 8 bases, leaving 9 bases between the germline ends. This CDR3 has 12 residues. Here the CDR3 reads CSVEVEAHEQFF. DNA of the CDR3: TGCAGCGTTGAAGTGGAAGCCCATGAGCAGTTCTTC.

This clone was detected once. The gene calls are TRBV9 and TRBJ2-3, with D maybe TRBD2 (7 bases). The V and J ends lost 0 bases and 2 bases respectively, with 13 bases between them. The CDR3 contains 16 residues. CDR1 is SGDLS, CDR2 YYNGEE, per germline. The CDR3 protein is CASSVGGGGYTDTQYF. In DNA form, the CDR3 reads TGTGCCAGCAGCGTAGGTGGCGGGGGCTACACAGATACGCAGTATTTT. Based on the CDR3 plus reference TRBV9 and TRBJ2-3, the full variable domain is DSGVTQTPKHLITATGQRVTLRCSPRSGDLSVYWYQQSLDQGLQFLIQYYNGEERAKGNILERFSAQQFPDLHSELNLSSLELGDSALYFCASSVGGGGYTDTQYFGPGTRLTVL.

The chain joins TRBV6-6 to TRBJ1-5; D is uncertain. Germline CDR1 and CDR2: MNHNY and SVGAGI (reference sequence). Trimming shortened V by 4 bases and J by 4 bases, and 11 bases separated the two germline ends. This CDR3 spans 14 amino acids. Written as DNA, the CDR3 is TGTGCCAGCAGTTTCCGAGCCGTAAATCAGCCCCAGCATTTT. As protein: CASSFRAVNQPQHF.

The CDR3 DNA is TGTGCCAGCAGCTCACTAGCGGGGGACCCCTACGAGCAGTACTTC. As protein: CASSSLAGDPYEQYF. The rearrangement joins TRBV6-1 to TRBJ2-7; 11 bases are a match to TRBD2. This CDR3 contains 15 residues. V shed 6 bases and J 2 bases; nucleotides not matched to a gene: 6. Germline V gene sequence: CDR1 MNHNS, CDR2 SASEGT.

The V call is TRBV15, the J call TRBJ1-4, with TRBD1 matching 10 bases. Germline assignment: CDR1 LNHNV and CDR2 YYDKDF (reference sequence). This CDR3 has 18 residues. V lost 0 bases and J lost 4; bases outside the gene matches: 8. CDR3 in DNA: TGTGCCACCAGCAGAGATCATAGACAGGGGGCCTTTAATGAAAAACTGTTTTTT. Translated, it gives CATSRDHRQGAFNEKLFF.

The gene calls are TRBV7-9 and TRBJ1-6; D is ambiguous. The CDR3 spans 15 residues. The germline gives CDR1 SEHNR, CDR2 FQNEAQ (reference sequence). Trimming left V 5 bases short and J 12 bases short, with 20 bases between. This CDR3 is CASSDTVVAAIPLHF. The CDR3 DNA is TGTGCCAGCAGCGATACGGTGGTGGCCGCTATACCCCTCCACTTT.